The TCR beta chain described here comes from a study of blood T cells in healthy people across ages. The CDR3 is 14 amino acids. CDR1 is LGHNA, CDR2 YSLEER, per germline. V lost 1 base, J lost 5 bases, and 4 bases stayed unmatched. A second PCR of about 7 to 12 cycles used a sample-barcoded 5' primer and a J-beta primer mix. MiXCR, run by TCRdb on the 5' RACE reads, gives a single entry per CDR3 protein. Here the sample spans over 1.5 million distinct CDR3 sequences, approximately 50% being singletons. The chain recombines TRBV4-3 with TRBJ1-2, with 7 bases matching TRBD1. This TCR came from a woman aged 40 to 50 in good health. Input material: blood. The CDR3 reads CASSQGAGGYGYTF. Here the CDR3 DNA reads TGCGCCAGCAGCCAAGGGGCAGGGGGGTATGGCTACACCTTC.